Listed below are T cell receptor beta chains from one sample, sequenced in a study of OX40 agonist ivuxolimab in advanced cancers. The repertoire was sequenced with immunoSEQ multiplex PCR; TCRdb's copy has only in-frame clones and lacks some. The data show over 95,000 clones, around 83% seen once. This specimen was CD4+ or CD8+ T cells sorted from blood, taken in a trial of the OX40 agonist ivuxolimab. The receptors stem from an adult with an advanced solid tumor such as melanoma, head and neck, liver or kidney cancer. The CDR3 runs from the conserved cysteine through the conserved F or W. D genes are given only for firm matches. A clone size is listed for some rows: how often the clone was seen (once, few, many), or a class if it is expanded.

V	D	size	J	CDR3	DNA
TRBV4-1	.	few	TRBJ1-1	CASSGQGWNTEAFF	TGCGCCAGCAGCGGTCAGGGGTGGAACACTGAAGCTTTCTTT
TRBV5-1	.	.	TRBJ2-3	CASSLGPSDTQYF	TGCGCCAGCAGTTTGGGCCCGTCAGATACGCAGTATTTT
TRBV19	TRBD2	.	TRBJ2-3	CASSIAGSGVKDTQYF	TGTGCCAGTAGTATAGCGGGTAGCGGGGTAAAAGATACGCAGTATTTT
TRBV28	.	.	TRBJ2-7	CASATTASYEQYF	TGTGCCAGCGCGACCACTGCCTCCTACGAGCAGTACTTC
TRBV7-2	TRBD1	.	TRBJ2-1	CASSSGTGPSYNEQFF	TGTGCCAGCAGCTCCGGGACAGGGCCTTCCTACAATGAGCAGTTCTTC
TRBV28	.	.	TRBJ1-1	CASTSGPGPEAFF	TGTGCCAGCACCTCCGGGCCAGGACCTGAAGCTTTCTTT
TRBV18	.	.	TRBJ2-7	CASSANLPPGAGYEQYF	TGTGCCAGCTCAGCGAACCTACCTCCCGGGGCAGGATACGAGCAGTACTTC
TRBV7-8	.	.	TRBJ1-6	CASSFGQGLATLHF	TGTGCCAGCAGCTTTGGGCAGGGCTTGGCGACCCTCCACTTT
TRBV11-3	.	.	TRBJ2-3	CASSLGALDTDTQYF	TGTGCCAGCAGCTTAGGGGCTTTGGACACAGATACGCAGTATTTT
TRBV6-5	TRBD1	once	TRBJ1-1	CASGRRTGVGTEAFF	TGTGCCAGCGGCCGCCGGACAGGGGTTGGCACTGAAGCTTTCTTT
TRBV5-5	TRBD2	.	TRBJ2-5	CASRSLAGTSGQETQYF	TGTGCCAGCCGTTCCCTCGCCGGGACTAGCGGTCAAGAGACCCAGTACTTC
TRBV5-6	.	.	TRBJ1-1	CASSLVGGRGTEAFF	TGTGCCAGCAGCTTGGTGGGGGGCCGAGGCACTGAAGCTTTCTTT
TRBV21-1	.	.	TRBJ2-3	CASSSSFTDTQYF	TGTGCCAGCAGCAGCAGTTTCACAGATACGCAGTATTTT
TRBV9	.	.	TRBJ2-7	CASSVDGRSQQYF	TGTGCCAGCAGCGTAGACGGACGGTCCCAGCAGTACTTC
TRBV28	TRBD1	.	TRBJ2-3	CASAGTGMTDTQYF	TGTGCCAGTGCCGGGACAGGAATGACAGATACGCAGTATTTT
TRBV2	.	.	TRBJ2-3	CASYSPSSDTQYF	TGTGCCAGCTACTCTCCTAGCTCAGATACGCAGTATTTT
TRBV15	TRBD1	.	TRBJ1-1	CATSRPGGTEAFF	TGTGCCACCAGCAGGCCAGGGGGAACTGAAGCTTTCTTT
TRBV29-1	.	.	TRBJ2-7	CSARSAVYEQYF	TGCAGCGCCAGGAGCGCAGTCTACGAGCAGTACTTC
TRBV19	.	.	TRBJ1-5	CASSWQKGSNQPQHF	TGTGCCAGTAGTTGGCAGAAAGGGAGCAATCAGCCCCAGCATTTT
TRBV4-1	.	.	TRBJ1-5	CASSQDRNQPQHF	TGCGCCAGCAGCCAAGACAGGAATCAGCCCCAGCATTTT
TRBV7-2	.	.	TRBJ2-1	CASSSPRLRGEYNEQFF	TGTGCCAGCAGCTCTCCCCGCCTCAGGGGGGAGTACAATGAGCAGTTCTTC
TRBV7-2	.	.	TRBJ1-1	CASSFSRQRGTEAFF	TGTGCCAGCAGCTTTTCGAGACAGCGGGGCACTGAAGCTTTCTTT
TRBV9	.	.	TRBJ2-6	CASSAGDRRGANVLTF	TGTGCCAGCAGCGCCGGGGATAGGCGCGGGGCCAACGTCCTGACTTTC
TRBV6-6	TRBD1	.	TRBJ2-7	CASSSGQESHEQYF	TGTGCCAGCAGTTCGGGACAGGAATCCCACGAGCAGTACTTC
TRBV28	.	.	TRBJ1-5	CASSLQGNNQPQHF	TGTGCCAGCAGTTTACAGGGGAACAATCAGCCCCAGCATTTT
TRBV7-8	.	.	TRBJ1-2	CASSLVQNRGGKESGYTF	TGTGCCAGCAGCTTAGTTCAAAATCGGGGGGGCAAGGAGTCTGGCTACACCTTC
TRBV10-1	TRBD1	.	TRBJ1-2	CASSDGQGYGYTF	TGCGCCAGCAGTGATGGACAGGGGTATGGCTACACCTTC
TRBV6-5	.	.	TRBJ1-5	CASSYSGGSNQPQHF	TGTGCCAGCAGTTACTCGGGCGGTAGCAATCAGCCCCAGCATTTT
TRBV10-3	.	.	TRBJ2-1	CAISEPFGSYNEQFF	TGTGCCATCAGTGAGCCGTTTGGATCCTACAATGAGCAGTTCTTC
TRBV2	.	.	TRBJ2-1	CASSEGTGGEQFF	TGTGCCAGCAGTGAGGGGACTGGGGGTGAGCAGTTCTTC
TRBV6-1	.	.	TRBJ2-7	CASSVPYQGDEQYF	TGTGCCAGCAGTGTACCCTACCAGGGCGACGAGCAGTACTTC
TRBV15	.	.	TRBJ1-2	CATSRDGWTENYGYTF	TGTGCCACCAGCAGAGATGGCTGGACAGAGAACTATGGCTACACCTTC
TRBV4-1	.	.	TRBJ2-3	CASSLAGTVTTDTQYF	TGCGCCAGCAGCCTTGCGGGGACCGTTACCACAGATACGCAGTATTTT
TRBV2	.	.	TRBJ2-7	CASRLVTDEQYF	TGTGCCAGCAGGCTAGTCACCGACGAGCAGTACTTC
TRBV28	.	.	TRBJ2-1	CASSTTTPNEQFF	TGTGCCAGCAGTACGACTACCCCCAATGAGCAGTTCTTC
TRBV10-3	TRBD1	few	TRBJ1-1	CAISDRGRNTEAFF	TGTGCCATCAGCGACAGGGGCAGGAACACTGAAGCTTTCTTT
TRBV11-2	.	.	TRBJ2-1	CASSEVASSYNEQFF	TGTGCCAGCAGCGAGGTTGCCAGCTCCTACAATGAGCAGTTCTTC
TRBV30	TRBD2	.	TRBJ2-7	CARTGSGGEQYF	TGTGCTCGGACCGGTAGCGGGGGTGAGCAGTACTTC
TRBV4-2	.	.	TRBJ2-7	CASSQTLFRVAEQYF	TGTGCCAGCAGCCAAACGCTGTTTAGGGTCGCCGAGCAGTACTTC
TRBV5-4	TRBD1	.	TRBJ2-5	CASSSGTGGSLVETQYF	TGTGCCAGCAGCTCCGGGACAGGGGGCTCCCTTGTGGAGACCCAGTACTTC
TRBV5-4	.	.	TRBJ2-7	CASSQGSSYEQYF	TGTGCCAGCAGTCAGGGGAGCTCCTACGAGCAGTACTTC
TRBV28	TRBD1	.	TRBJ1-2	CASSLPGQGHYGYTF	TGTGCCAGCAGTCTCCCGGGACAGGGACACTATGGCTACACCTTC
TRBV7-3	.	.	TRBJ2-1	CASSLYRTSPNEQFF	TGTGCCAGCAGCTTATACCGGACATCACCCAATGAGCAGTTCTTC
TRBV5-6	.	.	TRBJ2-3	CASSLDGGLRTDTQYF	TGTGCCAGCAGCTTGGACGGGGGGCTTCGCACAGATACGCAGTATTTT
TRBV4-2	.	.	TRBJ2-2	CASSTGRTGELFF	TGTGCCAGCAGCACAGGGCGCACCGGGGAGCTGTTTTTT
TRBV6-5	.	.	TRBJ2-4	CASSYSTTKNIQYF	TGTGCCAGCAGTTACTCGACGACGAAAAACATTCAGTACTTC
TRBV5-1	.	few	TRBJ2-7	CASSLATTFSYEQYF	TGCGCCAGCAGCTTGGCTACTACTTTCTCCTACGAGCAGTACTTC
TRBV5-1	.	.	TRBJ2-7	CASSLEAQYEQYF	TGCGCCAGCAGCTTGGAGGCCCAATACGAGCAGTACTTC
TRBV5-6	.	.	TRBJ1-6	CASSPQGFYNSPLHF	TGTGCCAGCAGTCCACAGGGTTTTTATAATTCACCCCTCCACTTT
TRBV5-1	TRBD1	.	TRBJ2-5	CASRLYRGRETQYF	TGCGCCAGCAGACTATACAGGGGGCGAGAGACCCAGTACTTC
TRBV7-2	.	.	TRBJ1-5	CASSLDQGRPQHF	TGTGCCAGCAGCTTAGATCAGGGGAGACCCCAGCATTTT
TRBV4-2	.	few	TRBJ2-5	CASSQGEMGTIQETQYF	TGTGCCAGCAGCCAAGGTGAGATGGGAACAATCCAAGAGACCCAGTACTTC
TRBV7-2	.	few	TRBJ2-3	CASSLVSLRDTQYF	TGTGCCAGCAGCTTAGTGTCCCTCAGGGATACGCAGTATTTT
TRBV4-2	.	few	TRBJ2-5	CASSRDQETQYF	TGTGCCAGCAGCCGCGATCAAGAGACCCAGTACTTC
TRBV19	.	.	TRBJ1-6	CASRPQSTFYNSPLHF	TGTGCCAGTAGACCTCAGAGCACCTTCTATAATTCACCCCTCCACTTT
TRBV4-2	.	.	TRBJ1-1	CASSLNQGTTEAFF	TGTGCCAGCAGCCTTAATCAGGGAACCACTGAAGCTTTCTTT
TRBV7-2	TRBD1	.	TRBJ2-6	CASSLGTQGLGSGANVLTF	TGTGCCAGCAGCTTAGGGACACAGGGGTTAGGGAGTGGGGCCAACGTCCTGACTTTC
TRBV29-1	.	.	TRBJ1-6	CSVKDSNSPLHF	TGCAGCGTAAAGGACAGCAATTCACCCCTCCACTTT
TRBV18	TRBD1	.	TRBJ1-2	CASSPPTTGGGGYTF	TGTGCCAGCTCACCACCGACCACAGGGGGCGGCGGCTACACCTTC